Presented here are 23 T cell receptor beta chains from one specimen sequenced in a study of cytotoxic CD8 clonotypes in ibrutinib-treated CLL. Here immunoSEQ multiplex PCR was the method, and the copy in TCRdb shows in-frame clones only, minus some. The repertoire has around 26,000 clones, 55% to 85% of them found once; the top ten carry approximately 46%. Sequences were derived from PBMCs, sampled after 12 months of ibrutinib treatment. The receptors originated from a human donor with chronic lymphocytic leukemia.

A few counts support this clone. This sequence joins TRBV9 and TRBJ2-7; D assignment may be TRBD1 or TRBD2 (5 bases each). Trimming took 0 bases from V and 4 from J, leaving 14 bases between them. Looked up from germline, CDR1 is SGDLS and CDR2 is YYNGEE. There are 15 residues in the CDR3. In nucleotides, the CDR3 is TGTGCCAGCAGCGTAGCTACGGGGTCAGGGTACGAGCAGTACTTC. Translation gives CASSVATGSGYEQYF.

CDR3 sequence: CARDGSYYNEQFF. The CDR3 region has the DNA TGTGCCAGGGACGGCTCTTACTACAATGAGCAGTTCTTC. V usage is TRBV28 and J usage is TRBJ2-1; no reliable D call. Germline V gene sequence: CDR1 MDHEN, CDR2 SYDVKM. Trimming pared 9 bases from V and 3 bases from J, leaving 12 bases between. The CDR3 spans 13 residues.

This chain connects TRBV27 to TRBJ1-1; D ambiguous. Germline V gives CDR1 MNHEY, CDR2 SMNVEV (reference sequence). V lost 6 bases to trimming and J lost 4 bases, with 6 bases between them. This CDR3 region has 11 residues. CDR3 DNA sequence: TGTGCCAGCAGCTGGGGCACTGAAGCTTTCTTT. The encoded protein is CASSWGTEAFF.

This clone was counted only a few times. The V call is TRBV18, the J call TRBJ1-1; TRBD1 might be the D (5 bases). The CDR3 runs 13 residues. Germline V gene data show CDR1 as KGHSH and CDR2 as LQKENI. Trimming pared 6 bases from V and 5 bases from J, leaving 13 bases between. DNA for the CDR3: TGTGCCAGCTCCAGGGCTATGGAGACTGAAGCTTTCTTT. This sequence encodes CASSRAMETEAFF. The variable domain in full, completed from reference TRBV18 and TRBJ1-1, reads NAGVMQNPRHLVRRRGQEARLRCSPMKGHSHVYWYRQLPEEGLKFMVYLQKENIIDESGMPKERFSAEFPKEGPSILRIQQVVRGDSAAYFCASSRAMETEAFFGQGTRLTVV.

In its sample, this clone was seen a few times. This sequence joins TRBV5-1 and TRBJ1-5, with D possibly being TRBD1 (6 bases). This CDR3 is 14 amino acids long. The germline V gene has CDR1 SGHRS and CDR2 YFSETQ. V was shortened by 0 bases and J by 2 bases, with 6 bases between the two germline ends. The CDR3 sequence: CASSLEGGNQPQHF. DNA for the CDR3: TGCGCCAGCAGCTTGGAGGGGGGCAATCAGCCCCAGCATTTT.

The V call is TRBV7-2, the J call TRBJ2-5; weak D call: TRBD2 (6 bases). V was clipped by 5 bases and J by 5 bases, with 21 bases between them. From germline, CDR1 is SGHTA and CDR2 FQGNSA. This CDR3 is 16 amino acids long. The CDR3 loop is CASSPTTRGFLETQYF. CDR3 bases: TGTGCCAGCAGCCCAACAACACGGGGGTTTTTGGAGACCCAGTACTTC.

The rearrangement links TRBV6-6 to TRBJ2-5, with no clear D. The CDR3 loop spans 15 amino acids. The germline CDR1 and CDR2 sequences are MNHNY and SVGAGI (reference sequence). Between the trimmed V and J ends, which lost 0 bases and 0 bases, there was a span of 8 bases. The CDR3 nucleotides read TGTGCCAGCAGTTACTCACAGAGACACCAAGAGACCCAGTACTTC. Translated: CASSYSQRHQETQYF.

The rearrangement uses TRBV30 and TRBJ1-3; D is ambiguous. Trimming took 7 bases from V and 3 from J, leaving 10 bases between them. In germline, CDR1 is GTSNPN, CDR2 SVGIG (reference sequence). This CDR3 comprises 12 residues. CDR3 bases: TGTGCCTACACGCTTCTTGGAAACACCATATATTTT. Amino acid sequence: CAYTLLGNTIYF.

The rearrangement uses TRBV5-6 and TRBJ1-2; the D gene is possibly TRBD1 (5 bases). This CDR3 contains 15 residues. Trimming shortened V by 4 bases and J by 5 bases, and 18 bases separated the two germline ends. Germline assignment: CDR1 SGHDT and CDR2 YYEEEE. The DNA for the CDR3 is TGTGCCAGCAGCCCCCGATACAGGATGGGGTATGGCTACACCTTC. Encoded protein: CASSPRYRMGYGYTF.

The chain recombines TRBV5-1 with TRBJ2-6; D is uncertain. Germline V gene data show CDR1 as SGHRS and CDR2 as YFSETQ. With 0 bases removed from V and 0 bases from J, the gap between germline ends came to 22 bases. The CDR3 is made up of 21 amino acids. CDR3 amino acids: CASSLVALGLFGPSGANVLTF. Here the CDR3 DNA reads TGCGCCAGCAGCTTGGTGGCCCTCGGGTTGTTCGGACCCTCTGGGGCCAACGTCCTGACTTTC.

The J gene is TRBJ1-4, the V gene TRBV30; perhaps TRBD1 as D (5 bases). Deletions cut 5 bases from V and 0 bases from J, with 19 bases between. CDR1 is GTSNPN, CDR2 SVGIG, per germline (reference sequence). The CDR3 runs to 17 residues. CDR3 in amino acids: CAWPPRDGNATNEKLFF. The CDR3 DNA is TGTGCCTGGCCACCGCGGGACGGAAACGCAACTAATGAAAAACTGTTTTTT.

The V and J genes are TRBV7-9 and TRBJ2-3; TRBD2 matches 11 bases. V was pared by 5 bases and J by 0 bases, with 10 bases of the junction left unmatched. The length of the CDR3 is 18 residues. The V gene's germline CDR1 is SEHNR and CDR2 FQNEAQ (reference sequence). For the CDR3, the DNA is TGTGCCAGCAGCCCTTATGGGGGACTAGCGGCAAGCACAGATACGCAGTATTTT. Protein product: CASSPYGGLAASTDTQYF.

The chain carries TRBV27 and TRBJ1-1; tentatively, D is TRBD1 (5 bases). V shed 4 bases and J shed 4 bases, with 10 bases lying between them. Germline CDR1 MNHEY, CDR2 SMNVEV (reference sequence). CDR3 length: 13 amino acids. CDR3 bases: TGTGCCAGCAGTTCCAGGGAGGGCACTGAAGCTTTCTTT. Translated, it gives CASSSREGTEAFF.

The chain joins TRBV4-3 to TRBJ2-7, with D hard to call. Per the germline V gene, CDR1 is LGHNA and CDR2 is YSLEER. This CDR3 contains 13 residues. The V and J ends lost 1 base and 3 bases respectively, with 7 bases between them. Here the CDR3 reads CASSQAHFYEQYF. CDR3 bases: TGCGCCAGCAGCCAAGCTCACTTCTACGAGCAGTACTTC.

This sequence joins TRBV5-1 and TRBJ2-1, with 11 bases identical to TRBD2. CDR3 size: 15 residues. Germline V CDR1 and CDR2: SGHRS, YFSETQ. The junction had 10 bases not matched to a gene; V was cut back by 5 bases and J by 9 bases. In nucleotides, the CDR3 is TGCGCCAGCAGGGAGGTAGCGGGGGGGCCGGGTGAGCAGTTCTTC. Protein: CASREVAGGPGEQFF.

The V and J genes are TRBV30 and TRBJ2-6, with D tentatively TRBD1 (5 bases). CDR1 is GTSNPN, CDR2 SVGIG, per germline (reference sequence). The CDR3 contains 17 residues. Trimming took 3 bases from V and 4 from J, leaving 19 bases between them. The CDR3 loop is CAWRLGVGPPGANVLTF. The DNA of the CDR3 is TGTGCCTGGAGATTAGGGGTCGGACCCCCCGGGGCCAACGTCCTGACTTTC.

The chain has TRBV30 and TRBJ2-5; 10 nucleotides line up with TRBD1. The CDR3 loop spans 13 amino acids. V was pared by 2 bases and J by 6 bases, with 3 bases of the junction left unmatched. Germline CDR1 reads GTSNPN; CDR2 reads SVGIG (reference sequence). CDR3 bases: TGTGCCTGGAGTCAGGGACAGGGGAAGACCCAGTACTTC. Encoded protein: CAWSQGQGKTQYF.

The chain recombines TRBV6-5 with TRBJ2-7; D may be TRBD2 (5 bases). The germline V and J ends were trimmed by 5 bases and 4 bases, with 12 bases remaining between them. This CDR3 comprises 13 residues. Germline V gene sequence: CDR1 MNHEY, CDR2 SVGAGI. CDR3 nucleotides: TGTGCCAGCAGTACACCAACGGGATACGAGCAGTACTTC. Its protein is CASSTPTGYEQYF.

The chain carries TRBV11-3 and TRBJ2-2, with 8 bases that match TRBD1. In germline, CDR1 is SGHNT, CDR2 YENEEA. The CDR3 covers 16 residues. The trim removed 5 bases at V and 2 bases at J, leaving 7 bases unmatched. The CDR3 region is CASSAQTGVNTGELFF. For the CDR3, the DNA is TGTGCCAGCAGCGCACAGACAGGGGTAAACACCGGGGAGCTGTTTTTT.

The rearrangement links TRBV6-5 to TRBJ2-1, with 9 nucleotides matching TRBD1. The CDR3 loop spans 14 amino acids. Germline V gives CDR1 MNHEY, CDR2 SVGAGI. J gave up 10 bases and V 6 bases, and 10 bases lay outside the gene matches. The CDR3 protein is CASSQLEGQGEQFF. For the CDR3, the DNA is TGTGCCAGCAGCCAGCTTGAGGGACAGGGCGAGCAGTTCTTC.

V and J are TRBV7-9 and TRBJ1-2; unclear D gene. V lost 3 bases and J 8 bases, leaving 13 bases between the germline ends. Germline assignment: CDR1 SEHNR and CDR2 FQNEAQ (reference sequence). The CDR3 contains 13 residues. CDR3 region: CASSLGPTGGYTF. The CDR3 DNA is TGTGCCAGCAGCTTGGGCCCAACGGGGGGCTACACCTTC.

The chain links TRBV9 to TRBJ1-3; 8 positions agree with TRBD1. Trimming cost V 3 bases and J 4 bases; bases outside gene matches: 3. This CDR3 has 14 amino acids. Germline lookup yields CDR1 SGDLS and CDR2 YYNGEE. The CDR3 DNA is TGTGCCAGCAGCGCGGGACAGGTCGGAAACACCATATATTTT. It specifies CASSAGQVGNTIYF.

The genes are TRBV11-2 and TRBJ2-1; a possible D gene is TRBD2 (6 bases). From germline, CDR1 is SGHAT and CDR2 FQNNGV. The CDR3 sequence is 16 residues long. The V and J ends lost 5 bases and 10 bases respectively, with 24 bases between them. The CDR3 protein is CASSPGLAGRGGEQFF. The CDR3 region has the DNA TGTGCCAGCAGCCCCGGACTGGCGGGGCGGGGCGGCGAGCAGTTCTTC.